A single sample is the source of the 17 T cell receptor beta chains below, sequenced in a study of OX40 agonist ivuxolimab in advanced cancers. Receptors were amplified or captured by the immunoSEQ multiplex PCR assay. As stored in TCRdb, this immuneACCESS dataset retains in-frame rearrangements with V and J assigned. A fraction of the clones does not appear; measured against another copy, unresolved V genes explain less than half of the discrepancy, and the remainder lacks a known reason. The table for this sample lists approximately 70,000 clones; about 84% of them were counted only once. 6.1% of the sample comes from the top ten. The sequences come from CD4+ or CD8+ T cells sorted from blood, collected in a trial of the OX40 agonist ivuxolimab. The receptor source for this set is an adult with an advanced solid tumor such as melanoma, head and neck, liver or kidney cancer.

This sequence joins TRBV6-5 and TRBJ1-2, with a tentative D call TRBD1 (5 bases). The CDR3 runs 16 residues. Trimming removed 2 bases from V and 4 bases from J, with 17 bases in between. Germline V CDR1 and CDR2: MNHEY, SVGAGI. Here the CDR3 reads CASSYRPGPAGYGYTF. In nucleotides, the CDR3 is TGTGCCAGCAGTTACCGCCCAGGGCCCGCGGGCTATGGCTACACCTTC.

This clone showed up just once. The rearrangement links TRBV29-1 to TRBJ1-1, with D uncertain. The CDR3 consists of 11 residues. Germline V gives CDR1 SQVTM, CDR2 ANQGSEA. Trimming pared 8 bases from V and 4 bases from J, leaving 11 bases between. The CDR3 loop is CSFRRSTEAFF. In DNA, the CDR3 is TGCAGCTTCCGTAGGAGCACTGAAGCTTTCTTT.

The chain carries TRBV19 and TRBJ1-2; unclear D gene. The CDR3 consists of 13 residues. The germline V gene encodes CDR1 LNHDA and CDR2 SQIVND (reference sequence). V was trimmed by 2 bases and J by 5 bases, leaving 9 bases between them. The CDR3 sequence is CASSISSDYGYTF. Here the CDR3 DNA reads TGTGCCAGTAGTATATCCAGCGATTATGGCTACACCTTC.

The chain uses TRBV21-1 and TRBJ2-5. TRBV21-1 represents a pseudogene. This CDR3 comprises 12 residues. The chain's CDR3 is CASSSEGGTQYF. CDR3 DNA sequence: TGTGCCAGCAGCAGCGAGGGGGGGACCCAGTACTTC.

In regard to this clone: Other DNA sequences in the sample encode the same CDR3. V gene TRBV4-1 combines with J gene TRBJ1-3, with D tentatively TRBD1 (5 bases). The CDR3 runs 19 residues. Germline values: CDR1 MGHRA, CDR2 YSYEKL. V was shortened by 0 bases and J by 0 bases, with 18 bases between the two germline ends. The chain's CDR3 is CASSQDQAFRGFSGNTIYF. The DNA of the CDR3 is TGCGCCAGCAGCCAAGATCAGGCCTTCCGGGGGTTCTCTGGAAACACCATATATTTT.

The chain has TRBV28 and TRBJ1-1; a weak D match, TRBD1 (6 bases). Trimming took off 4 bases at V and 5 bases at J, with 14 bases between the two ends. CDR1 MDHEN and CDR2 SYDVKM come from the germline V gene. The CDR3 runs to 14 residues. CDR3 coding DNA: TGTGCCAGCAGTTCAAACCAGGGGTGGACTGAAGCTTTCTTT. Its translation is CASSSNQGWTEAFF. Together with reference TRBV28 and TRBJ1-1, the CDR3 gives the full variable domain: DVKVTQSSRYLVKRTGEKVFLECVQDMDHENMFWYRQDPGLGLRLIYFSYDVKMKEKGDIPEGYSVSREKKERFSLILESASTNQTSMYLCASSSNQGWTEAFFGQGTRLTVV.

Here the CDR3 reads CASSLAPLGSGGAWETQYF. CDR3 coding DNA: TGCGCCAGCAGCTTGGCCCCTCTAGGTAGCGGGGGGGCCTGGGAGACCCAGTACTTC. The J gene is TRBJ2-5, the V gene TRBV5-1; TRBD2 agrees at 11 bases. The CDR3 extends over 19 amino acids. With V trimmed by 0 bases and J by 5 bases, 15 bases remained unmatched. The germline V gene encodes CDR1 SGHRS and CDR2 YFSETQ.

The gene calls are TRBV4-3 and TRBJ1-6; D is possibly TRBD1 (5 bases). Germline assignment: CDR1 LGHNA and CDR2 YSLEER. The CDR3 is 15 amino acids. The V and J ends lost 1 base and 6 bases respectively, with 10 bases between them. CDR3 DNA sequence: TGCGCCAGCAGCCAAGGGGACCGGTTTAATTCACCCCTCCACTTT. Its translation: CASSQGDRFNSPLHF.

J is TRBJ2-3 and V is TRBV29-1, with 9 bases matching TRBD1. The CDR3 is made up of 13 amino acids. Germline-derived CDR1 and CDR2 are SQVTM and ANQGSEA. V lost 6 bases, J lost 2 bases, and 3 bases stayed unmatched. The CDR3 here is CSVDRGNTDTQYF. The DNA of the CDR3 is TGCAGCGTGGACAGGGGAAACACAGATACGCAGTATTTT.

The CDR3 coding sequence is TGTGCCACCACTCCGGGACAGTATACCTACGAGCAGTACTTC. Protein: CATTPGQYTYEQYF. J is TRBJ2-7 and V is TRBV5-8; TRBD1 aligns across 7 bases. V was clipped by 9 bases and J by 2 bases; unmatched bases: 11. In germline, CDR1 is SGHTS, CDR2 YDEGEE. The CDR3 has 14 amino acids.

The V gene is TRBV13, the J gene TRBJ2-7; TRBD1 matches at 7 bases. V trimming: 5 bases; J trimming: 3 bases; junction bases outside the gene matches: 7. Germline CDR1 and CDR2: PRHDT and FYEKMQ (reference sequence). The CDR3 runs to 14 residues. CDR3 protein: CASSPEQGFYEQYF. CDR3 nucleotide sequence: TGTGCCAGCAGCCCGGAACAGGGGTTCTACGAGCAGTACTTC.

This chain connects TRBV7-9 to TRBJ1-3, with D maybe TRBD1 (5 bases). The CDR3 length is 16 residues. The V end was cut by 4 bases, the J end by 4 bases, with 17 bases between. From germline, CDR1 is SEHNR and CDR2 FQNEAQ (reference sequence). CDR3 amino acids: CASSSGFGTLGNTIYF. The CDR3 DNA reads TGTGCCAGCAGCTCAGGGTTCGGGACTTTGGGAAACACCATATATTTT.

This clone was seen a single time. Additional DNA sequences in this sample encode the identical CDR3. The chain is built from TRBV9 and TRBJ1-1; TRBD1 is a possible D gene (5 bases). The CDR3 sequence is 13 residues long. Germline-derived CDR1 and CDR2 are SGDLS and YYNGEE. The V and J ends lost 3 bases and 6 bases respectively, with 12 bases between them. The CDR3 DNA follows: TGTGCCAGCAGCGCCTTGCCAGGGTCTGAAGCTTTCTTT. This codes for CASSALPGSEAFF.

This chain uses TRBV9 with TRBJ2-3, with TRBD1 as a possible D gene (6 bases). This CDR3 has 15 residues. Trimming removed 4 bases at V and 5 bases at J, with 17 bases between. CDR1 SGDLS and CDR2 YYNGEE come from the germline V gene. The CDR3 here is CASSPLGTLLDTQYF. The CDR3 DNA is TGTGCCAGCAGCCCCCTCGGGACATTGCTAGATACGCAGTATTTT.

This clone is a singleton in its sample. The rearrangement joins TRBV28 to TRBJ2-7; perhaps TRBD1 as D (5 bases). The CDR3 consists of 13 residues. Germline CDR1 and CDR2: MDHEN and SYDVKM. Trimming cost V 4 bases and J 4 bases, with 11 bases left between them. This CDR3 reads CASSSPGKYEQYF. In nucleotides, the CDR3 is TGTGCCAGCAGTTCGCCAGGGAAGTACGAGCAGTACTTC.

This clone was observed a single time. The chain has TRBV30 and TRBJ2-1; 7 positions agree with TRBD2. The length of the CDR3 is 12 residues. Trimming removed 7 bases from V and 3 bases from J; junction bases left unmatched: 3. Per germline, CDR1 GTSNPN and CDR2 SVGIG (reference sequence). The CDR3 loop reads CALSGVYNEQFF. For the CDR3, the DNA is TGTGCCTTGAGCGGGGTCTACAATGAGCAGTTCTTC.

This chain uses TRBV5-1 with TRBJ2-5; perhaps TRBD2 as D (7 bases). The CDR3 length is 17 residues. Trimming removed 4 bases at V and 4 bases at J, with 23 bases between. Germline CDR1 is SGHRS and CDR2 is YFSETQ. Written as DNA, the CDR3 is TGCGCCAGCAGCCCGGGAGGTAGGGCAGGGGTACGAGAGACCCAGTACTTC. It codes for CASSPGGRAGVRETQYF.